A single sample gave rise to the 19 T cell receptor beta chains below, sequenced in a study of regulatory T cells in long-lasting Graves disease. Time point here: newly diagnosed GD, antithyroid drugs for less than 3 months. The TCR library was made from RNA extracted from PBMCs. Libraries of TCR beta came from iRepertoire HTBI primers plus Arm-PCR of CDR3 regions. TCRdb passed the multiplex PCR reads through MiXCR, listing each CDR3 protein once. The sample carries hundreds of thousands of distinct CDR3 sequences, over 15% recorded once. This same sample was also part of a study on T cells in Graves' hyperthyroidism and ophthalmopathy.

Sequenced material: peripheral blood mononuclear cells (PBMCs), taken at new diagnosis, from a patient treated with antithyroid drugs. The receptor source for this set is a man aged 35-49 years with Graves disease.

In its sample, this clonotype was seen many times. Sequence at one end of the junction differs from germline and may be a read error. The CDR3 here is CASSTLGASNTEAFF. CDR3 coding DNA: TGCGCCAGCAGCACCCTCGGAGCCTCGAACACTGAAGCTTTCTTT. The V gene is TRBV9, the J gene TRBJ1-1; D not resolved. Germline CDR1 is SGDLS and CDR2 is YYNGEE. The CDR3 runs to 15 residues.

Many counts were recorded for this clonotype. This chain connects TRBV12-3 or TRBV12-4 to TRBJ1-5; TRBD1 matches 7 bases. The length of the CDR3 is 14 residues. The V and J ends lost 5 bases and 2 bases, in that order; junction bases with no gene match: 3. The CDR3 region has the DNA TGTGCCAGCAGTCCCGACAGGGGCAATCAGCCCCAGCATTTT. Protein sequence: CASSPDRGNQPQHF.

This clonotype was recorded at least ten times. The chain combines TRBV11-3 with TRBJ1-2; D not certain. Germline V gene sequence: CDR1 SGHNT, CDR2 YENEEA. The CDR3 spans 13 residues. Trimming removed 2 bases at V and 7 bases at J, with 11 bases between. The CDR3, as DNA: TGTGCCAGCAGCTTATTAACTGGTGGTGGCTACACCTTC. Its protein is CASSLLTGGGYTF. Looking up the rest from reference TRBV11-3 and TRBJ1-2 gives the full variable domain: EAGVVQSPRYKIIEKKQPVAFWCNPISGHNTLYWYLQNLGQGPELLIRYENEEAVDDSQLPKDRFSAERLKGVDSTLKIQPAELGDSAVYLCASSLLTGGGYTFGSGTRLTVV.

This clonotype was seen repeatedly, ten times or more. In DNA form, the CDR3 reads TGCAGTGCTAGCGTCGGGGGGACTAGCGTCGGCGAGCAGTACTTC. It encodes CSASVGGTSVGEQYF. The chain is built from TRBV20-1 and TRBJ2-7, with TRBD2 matching over 10 bases. CDR3 length: 15 amino acids. After removal of 3 bases from V and 6 bases from J, the junction contained 11 bases not matched to a gene. Germline CDR1 DFQATT, CDR2 SNEGSKA (reference sequence).

This chain joins TRBV5-1 and TRBJ2-3; D gene unclear. V shed 0 bases and J shed 2 bases, with 16 bases lying between them. Germline CDR1 is SGHRS and CDR2 is YFSETQ. The CDR3 has 17 residues. In DNA, the CDR3 is TGCGCCAGCAGCTTGGGCCCCCTTCGTGGGGACACAGATACGCAGTATTTT. It yields the protein CASSLGPLRGDTDTQYF.

Note on this clonotype: This may be a read error, as it is one base from a much larger clone. The CDR3 ends on some other residue instead of the conserved phenylalanine or tryptophan, so this is likely a read error. V and J are TRBV28 and TRBJ1-2, with no clear D. The CDR3 consists of 14 residues. V was trimmed by 3 bases and J by 2 bases, leaving 10 bases between them. Germline V gene data show CDR1 as MDHEN and CDR2 as SYDVKM. CDR3 amino acids: CASSFNSANYGYTL. Here the CDR3 DNA reads TGTGCCAGCAGTTTTAACAGCGCCAACTATGGCTACACCCTC.

Ten or more counts support this clonotype. CDR3 DNA sequence: TGTGCCAGCAGCTTAGAGGCTAGCGGGACCTACACGCAGTATTTT. It translates to CASSLEASGTYTQYF. This chain connects TRBV11-2 to TRBJ2-3; 9 bases fit TRBD2. From germline, CDR1 is SGHAT and CDR2 FQNNGV. The ends lost 0 bases at V and 9 bases at J; junction bases unmatched: 7. The CDR3 contains 15 residues.

The table lists this clonotype with many counts. The chain has TRBV11-2 and TRBJ2-7; a possible D gene is TRBD1 (6 bases). There are 15 residues in the CDR3. V gave up 0 bases and J gave up 1 base, with 10 bases separating them. Looked up from germline, CDR1 is SGHAT and CDR2 is FQNNGV. The CDR3 loop is CASSLDPGQSYEQYF. The CDR3 DNA follows: TGTGCCAGCAGCTTAGATCCGGGACAATCCTACGAGCAGTACTTC.

As to this clonotype: Since a much larger clone is just one base distant, this may be a read error. The chain is built from TRBV7-9 and TRBJ2-1, with 11 bases lining up with TRBD2. The CDR3 extends over 15 amino acids. The V segment lost 5 bases and the J segment 5 bases; nucleotides outside the gene matches: 5. The germline gives CDR1 SEHNR, CDR2 FQNEAQ (reference sequence). The CDR3 DNA reads TGTGCCAGCAGCCTCGGGACTAGCGGCGACAATGAGCAGTTCTTC. Protein product: CASSLGTSGDNEQFF.

This chain connects TRBV11-2 to TRBJ1-1, with D possibly matching TRBD1 (5 bases). Germline lookup yields CDR1 SGHAT and CDR2 FQNNGV. The CDR3 runs 13 residues. Deletions cut 7 bases from V and 4 bases from J, with 13 bases between. The CDR3 spells CASTPPGTTEAFF. The DNA of the CDR3 is TGTGCCAGCACCCCCCCAGGGACCACTGAAGCTTTCTTT.

In its sample, this clonotype was seen many times. V is TRBV30 and J is TRBJ2-3, with D maybe TRBD2 (5 bases). Germline loops: CDR1 GTSNPN, CDR2 SVGIG (reference sequence). This CDR3 contains 13 residues. Trimming stripped 0 bases from V and 2 bases from J, with 6 bases between. Here the CDR3 reads CAWSVRDTDTQYF. The CDR3, as DNA: TGTGCCTGGAGTGTACGGGACACAGATACGCAGTATTTT.

This clonotype has a count of ten or more. J is TRBJ2-1 and V is TRBV28; tentatively, D is TRBD1 (6 bases). The germline V gene has CDR1 MDHEN and CDR2 SYDVKM. This CDR3 has 16 residues. V was trimmed by 3 bases and J by 5 bases, leaving 17 bases between them. The DNA of the CDR3 is TGTGCCAGCAGTTTCTCCCTGGGGGCCGTGAACAATGAGCAGTTCTTC. Its translation: CASSFSLGAVNNEQFF.

About this clonotype: Given a much more abundant clone one base away, this may be a read error. The CDR3 end shows no conserved phenylalanine or tryptophan, and so a read error is likely. The chain has TRBV7-9 and TRBJ2-3; D not certain. V was clipped by 2 bases and J by 4 bases, with 10 bases between them. CDR3 length: 14 residues. CDR1 and CDR2 from the germline V gene are SEHNR and FQNEAQ (reference sequence). The CDR3 loop reads CASSLKDGADTQYS. Here the CDR3 DNA reads TGTGCCAGCAGCTTAAAGGATGGCGCAGATACGCAGTATTCT.

In this sample, this clonotype turned up many times. V usage is TRBV20-1 and J usage is TRBJ2-7; TRBD2 matches 16 bases. V lost 0 bases to trimming and J lost 12 bases; unmatched junction nucleotides: 8. This CDR3 is 15 amino acids long. Germline assignment: CDR1 DFQATT and CDR2 SNEGSKA (reference sequence). For the CDR3, the DNA is TGCAGTGCTAGAGATCGCAAGGGACTAGCGGGGGGGCCGTACTTC. Protein product: CSARDRKGLAGGPYF.

This clonotype has at least ten counts. This sequence joins TRBV7-2 and TRBJ2-7, with D unclear. Per germline, CDR1 SGHTA and CDR2 FQGNSA. V was clipped by 5 bases and J by 6 bases, with 20 bases between them. CDR3 length equals 15 residues. CDR3 amino acids: CASSMNVLTWGEQYF. The CDR3 DNA reads TGTGCCAGCAGCATGAACGTCCTGACATGGGGCGAGCAGTACTTC.

The rearrangement joins TRBV2 to TRBJ1-5, with D tentatively TRBD1 (6 bases). Trimming left V 8 bases short and J 4 bases short, with 12 bases between. The germline V gene has CDR1 SNHLY and CDR2 FYNNEI. This CDR3 region has 13 residues. The CDR3 protein is CASHRDKNQPQHF. The CDR3 DNA follows: TGTGCCAGCCACCGGGACAAAAATCAGCCCCAGCATTTT.

The CDR3 reads CASSVVARKTGELFF. DNA of the CDR3: TGTGCCAGCAGCGTAGTTGCCAGAAAGACCGGGGAGCTGTTTTTT. The rearrangement links TRBV9 to TRBJ2-2; D gene unclear. This CDR3 contains 15 residues. Germline CDR1 SGDLS, CDR2 YYNGEE. The V end was cut by 0 bases, the J end by 5 bases, with 11 bases between.

This clonotype was observed many times. V is TRBV6-2 or TRBV6-3 and J is TRBJ2-1; 7 positions match TRBD2. J was trimmed by 3 bases and V by 4 bases; bases with no gene match: 12. Looked up from germline, CDR1 is MNHEY and CDR2 is SVGEGT. The CDR3 sequence is 17 residues long. The CDR3 here is CASSSLVTSSIYNEQFF. The CDR3 DNA reads as TGTGCCAGCAGTTCCCTAGTGACTAGCTCCATCTACAATGAGCAGTTCTTC.

The chain uses TRBV19 and TRBJ1-1, with D unresolved. This CDR3 spans 12 amino acids. Germline V CDR1 and CDR2: LNHDA, SQIVND (reference sequence). Trimming left V 8 bases short and J 1 base short, with 8 bases between. This CDR3 reads CASRHWNTEAFF. CDR3 DNA sequence: TGTGCCAGTCGACACTGGAACACTGAAGCTTTCTTT.